This TCR beta chain was profiled in a study of molecular identifiers for immune sequencing clone quantification. Naive CD8 T cells were FACS-sorted by CD8+CD4-CCR7+CD45RA+ markers. At least ten counts were recorded for this clonotype. What it binds is not known. Germline V gene data show CDR1 as PRHDT and CDR2 as FYEKMQ (reference sequence). CDR3 length: 14 residues. With 6 bases clipped from V and 4 bases from J, the junction kept 7 bases outside the gene matches. Bulk libraries came from a prior protocol with listed TCR primers. From the PCR reads, TCRdb called clonotypes with MiXCR, one entry per CDR3 protein. The top ten clones hold approximately 1.5% of a sample with some 65,000 distinct CDR3 sequences, approximately 17% of them seen once. Broader study findings: Among effectors, clones above 20 RNA copies held over 97% of molecules; among naive cells, under 1%.

Material for sequencing was naive CD8+ T cells from blood, with Jurkat cell RNA spiked in. Documented subset: FACS-sorted CD8+CD4-CCR7+CD45RA+ naive T cells. The rearrangement links TRBV13 to TRBJ2-3; 7 bases fit TRBD2. This sequence was found in a human donor in good health. Some libraries in this study had Jurkat cell RNA spiked in. Here the CDR3 reads CASSVGGDPDTQYF. CDR3 DNA sequence: TGTGCCAGCAGTGTGGGGGGGGATCCAGATACGCAGTATTTT.